This T cell receptor (beta chain) was retrieved from a study of identical twins. As to this clonotype: Its antigen is not identified.

The V and J ends lost 7 bases and 10 bases respectively, with 17 bases between them. The CDR3 sequence is 13 residues long. TCRdb re-called the 5' RACE reads with MiXCR, one entry per CDR3 protein. The table lists about 530,000 distinct CDR3 sequences, 15% of them singletons. Regarding the study as a whole: Rather than following the same donors, the conclusions depended on cross-sectional statistical analysis. Abundant cord blood beta clonotypes carried fewer insertions; memory repertoires showed none.

These same data were also listed under a study on yellow fever vaccine responses in identical twins. Per that study: Twins showed a vaccine T cell response that reportedly seemed partly convergent, partly personalized.

Source material: CD4+ T cells sorted from blood. The chain is built from TRBV12-3 or TRBV12-4 and TRBJ2-1; no clear D. The receptor's source is a woman younger than 35 in good health. CDR3 in DNA: TGTGCCAGCACTCGCCCGGTTTCGGCCGAGCAGTTCTTC. Encoded protein: CASTRPVSAEQFF.